This is a list of T cell receptor beta chains from one sample in a study of shared clonotypes between healthy human individuals. Assay used: immunoSEQ multiplex PCR; TCRdb lists only in-frame clones, some missing. The data contain 550,000 to 800,000 clones, roughly 88% of them singletons. Sequenced: memory CD8+ T cells from PBMCs. Receptors originate from a man between 18 and 29 years old in good health. Some clones in this sample may be carry-over from other donors' samples. CDR3s include the opening cysteine and the closing phenylalanine or tryptophan. The D gene is left open where the match is weak. Expanded clones are given a class, and other clones once, few, many or no size at all.

d_call	j_call	v_call	clone_size	cdr3_nt	cdr3_aa
-	TRBJ2-1	TRBV30	-	TGTGCCTGGAGTGCGGGGTACAATGAGCAGTTCTTC	CAWSAGYNEQFF
-	TRBJ2-1	TRBV27	-	TGTGCCAGCAGTGCATTTCAGGGTACCCGCGAGTACAATGAGCAGTTCTTC	CASSAFQGTREYNEQFF
-	TRBJ1-5	TRBV19	-	TGTGCCAGTAGTATAGACAGGGACAATCAGCCCCAGCATTTT	CASSIDRDNQPQHF
TRBD2	TRBJ2-5	TRBV2	few	TGTGCCAGCAGTGATCTTAGACTAGCGGGAGACCAAGAGACCCAGTACTTC	CASSDLRLAGDQETQYF
-	TRBJ1-1	TRBV6-6	-	TGTGCCAGCAGTTCCTTGGCGGGGGGGGTTGGCGCTGAAGCTTTCTTT	CASSSLAGGVGAEAFF
-	TRBJ1-4	TRBV10-1	-	TGCGCCACCGGGGACGGGACTAATGAAAAACTGTTTTTT	CATGDGTNEKLFF
TRBD1	TRBJ1-1	TRBV5-6	-	TGTGCCAGCAGCCAAGGGACAGGACTGAACACTGAAGCTTTCTTT	CASSQGTGLNTEAFF
-	TRBJ2-7	TRBV23-1	once	TGCGCCACCCCAGGGGAGAGCTCCTACGAGCAGTACTTC	CATPGESSYEQYF
TRBD2	TRBJ2-5	TRBV7-9	-	TGTGCCAGCAGCTTAGGGAGTGAAGGACTAGCGGGGCAAGAGACCCAGTACTTC	CASSLGSEGLAGQETQYF
-	TRBJ2-1	TRBV27	few	TGTGCCAGCAGTTTTGGCAGCTACAATGAGCAGTTCTTC	CASSFGSYNEQFF
TRBD1	TRBJ2-1	TRBV10-1	-	TGCGCCAGCAGTTCCCGACAGGGGGCCTACAATGAGCAGTTCTTC	CASSSRQGAYNEQFF
TRBD2	TRBJ2-3	TRBV29-1	-	TGCAGCGTTGAGTTCCCTCTAGTACTAGCGAGCACAGATACGCAGTATTTT	CSVEFPLVLASTDTQYF
TRBD1	TRBJ1-5	TRBV30	few	TGTGCCTGGACAGAAGGGGACAGCCAAGATCAGCCCCAGCATTTT	CAWTEGDSQDQPQHF
TRBD1	TRBJ2-7	TRBV4-2	-	TGTGCCAGCGGAACAGGACAGGGAGGTTACGAGCAGTACTTC	CASGTGQGGYEQYF
TRBD2	TRBJ2-7	TRBV7-9	-	TGTGCCAGCGGTAGCGGGATGGCCCCCTACGAGCAGTACTTC	CASGSGMAPYEQYF
-	TRBJ1-1	TRBV6-5	-	TGTGCCAGCACTCTCAACATTAACAGGTACACCGAAGCTTTCTTT	CASTLNINRYTEAFF
TRBD2	TRBJ2-1	TRBV15	-	TGTGCCACCTCTCGGGGGGGCGCCTACAATGAGCAGTTCTTC	CATSRGGAYNEQFF
-	TRBJ1-5	TRBV27	-	TGTGCCAGCAGTTTAGGCCGATCTCAGCCCCAGCATTTT	CASSLGRSQPQHF
-	TRBJ1-2	TRBV27	few	TGTGCCAGCAGTCCGGACAGATCCTATGGCTACACCTTC	CASSPDRSYGYTF
-	TRBJ2-1	TRBV4-1	-	TGCGCCAGCAGTCTCCTCTCGAGCTCCTACAATGAGCAGTTCTTC	CASSLLSSSYNEQFF
-	TRBJ1-2	TRBV29-1	-	TGCAGCGTTGACCCAGGACGGATTAACTATGGCTACACCTTC	CSVDPGRINYGYTF
-	TRBJ1-5	TRBV4-1	once	TGCGCCAGCAGCCAAGTTCGGGAGAGCAATCAGCCCCAGCATTTT	CASSQVRESNQPQHF